The 25 T cell receptor beta chains below were found in one sample sequenced in a study of blood T cell repertoires in COVID-19. This table comes from immunoSEQ multiplex PCR, and its TCRdb copy is limited to in-frame clones, with some not included. Of approximately 80,000 clones listed, around 80% were seen once; the top ten hold about 10%. The sample was peripheral blood. The receptors were sampled from a man between 60 and 70 years old with acute or convalescent COVID-19.

The genes are TRBV7-2 and TRBJ2-3; 7 bases are shared with TRBD2. With V trimmed by 5 bases and J by 6 bases, 5 bases remained unmatched. Germline V gene data show CDR1 as SGHTA and CDR2 as FQGNSA. CDR3 length: 13 amino acids. CDR3 sequence: CASSPPGGDTQYF. CDR3 in DNA: TGTGCCAGCAGCCCCCCCGGGGGGGATACGCAGTATTTT.

The chain's CDR3 is CASSDIRGISPLHF. DNA for the CDR3: TGTGCCAGCAGTGACATCAGGGGAATTTCACCCCTCCACTTT. This rearrangement joins TRBV6-4 to TRBJ1-6; D is possibly TRBD1 (6 bases). The CDR3 is 14 residues long. From germline, CDR1 is MRHNA and CDR2 SNTAGT. V lost 2 bases, J lost 9 bases, and 11 bases lay in between.

The CDR3 is CSVESDRVAFF. The CDR3 DNA is TGCAGCGTTGAATCCGACAGGGTGGCTTTCTTT. The rearrangement links TRBV29-1 to TRBJ1-1, with 7 bases matching TRBD1. The germline V gene has CDR1 SQVTM and CDR2 ANQGSEA. V shed 2 bases, J shed 11 bases, and the junction held 5 bases outside the gene matches. This CDR3 comprises 11 residues.

The V gene is TRBV7-2, the J gene TRBJ2-1; 7 bases fit TRBD2. Germline trimming cut 5 bases from V and 5 bases from J; bases unmatched to any gene: 9. The CDR3 loop spans 15 amino acids. Germline CDR1 reads SGHTA; CDR2 reads FQGNSA. CDR3 DNA sequence: TGTGCCAGCAGCCCCTCCGGGACTAACCACAATGAGCAGTTCTTC. Translating it yields CASSPSGTNHNEQFF.

The chain couples TRBV6-5 to TRBJ2-1; TRBD2 is a possible D gene (5 bases). The CDR3 has 14 amino acids. The V gene's germline CDR1 is MNHEY and CDR2 SVGAGI. With 6 bases removed from V and 7 bases from J, the gap between germline ends came to 16 bases. CDR3 region: CASRPYGGWNEQFF. The CDR3, as DNA: TGTGCCAGCAGGCCCTATGGAGGTTGGAATGAGCAGTTCTTC.

This clone has more than one count but fewer than ten. The chain has TRBV19 and TRBJ1-1; 9 nucleotides agree with TRBD1. This CDR3 has 17 amino acids. The V gene end was trimmed by 8 bases and the J gene end by 2 bases; junction bases not matched to a gene: 15. Germline V gene sequence: CDR1 LNHDA, CDR2 SQIVND (reference sequence). CDR3 in DNA: TGTGCCAGTCGCTACGGACAGGGGCGAACCCCAAACACTGAAGCTTTCTTT. It encodes CASRYGQGRTPNTEAFF.

The rearrangement joins TRBV7-8 to TRBJ1-5; D gene ambiguous. The CDR3 contains 15 residues. CDR1 and CDR2 from the germline V gene are SGHVS and FQNEAQ. The V and J ends lost 1 base and 3 bases respectively, with 10 bases between them. This CDR3 reads CASSLEQVDNQPQHF. CDR3 DNA: TGTGCCAGCAGCTTAGAGCAGGTTGACAATCAGCCCCAGCATTTT.

V and J are TRBV3-1 (or the pseudogene TRBV3-2) and TRBJ1-1, with D uncertain. Trimming left V 3 bases short and J 8 bases short, with 7 bases between. Germline V gene sequence: CDR1 LGHDT, CDR2 YNNKEL (reference sequence). CDR3 size: 11 residues. In DNA form, the CDR3 reads TGTGCCAGCAGCCAGGGAGACGAAGCTTTCTTT. It codes for CASSQGDEAFF.

This chain uses TRBV10-3 with TRBJ1-1; D ambiguous. The CDR3 loop spans 12 amino acids. Trimming pared 2 bases from V and 7 bases from J, leaving 8 bases between. Per germline, CDR1 ENHRY and CDR2 SYGVKD. The CDR3 sequence: CAISEPSGEAFF. The CDR3 region has the DNA TGTGCCATCAGTGAGCCCTCCGGTGAAGCTTTCTTT.

The V gene is TRBV20-1, the J gene TRBJ2-1, with 7 bases fitting TRBD1. The CDR3 contains 14 residues. Per the germline V gene, CDR1 is DFQATT and CDR2 is SNEGSKA (reference sequence). The V gene end was trimmed by 3 bases and the J gene end by 2 bases; junction bases not matched to a gene: 4. The CDR3 spells CSASQGVPYNEQFF. The CDR3 DNA follows: TGCAGTGCTAGTCAGGGGGTCCCCTACAATGAGCAGTTCTTC.

The gene calls are TRBV28 and TRBJ1-5; 9 bases match TRBD1. This CDR3 comprises 14 residues. Trimming at V came to 5 bases and at J to 4 bases, leaving 3 bases not matched to a gene. Looked up from germline, CDR1 is MDHEN and CDR2 is SYDVKM. The DNA of the CDR3 is TGTGCCAGCAGTGAGGGACAGGGTAATCAGCCCCAGCATTTT. Its protein product is CASSEGQGNQPQHF.

The V and J genes are TRBV6-2 or TRBV6-3 and TRBJ2-7; 8 bases are shared with TRBD2. Trimming cost V 6 bases and J 6 bases; bases outside gene matches: 7. Germline lookup yields CDR1 MNHEY and CDR2 SVGEGT. CDR3 size: 13 residues. The CDR3 loop reads CASSVAGTGEQYF. The CDR3, as DNA: TGTGCCAGCAGCGTAGCGGGGACGGGCGAGCAGTACTTC.

This sequence joins TRBV6-5 and TRBJ1-1; TRBD1 agrees at 9 bases. V dropped 8 bases and J dropped 2; count of bases not matched to a gene: 6. The CDR3 contains 14 residues. Germline V gene sequence: CDR1 MNHEY, CDR2 SVGAGI. The CDR3 sequence is CASGGTGTNTEAFF. In nucleotides, the CDR3 is TGTGCCAGCGGGGGGACAGGGACCAACACTGAAGCTTTCTTT.

Points on this clone: Other DNA sequences in this specimen translate into the identical CDR3. The chain has TRBV7-2 and TRBJ1-2; D gene uncertain. CDR3 length equals 11 residues. The V end lost 5 bases, the J end lost 8 bases, and 9 bases lay between the germline ends. Germline CDR1 SGHTA, CDR2 FQGNSA. The CDR3 nucleotides read TGTGCCAGCAGCGCCGGAGGCGGCTACACCTTC. This sequence encodes CASSAGGGYTF.

The genes are TRBV11-2 and TRBJ2-5; maybe TRBD2 (5 bases). Germline V gene sequence: CDR1 SGHAT, CDR2 FQNNGV. This CDR3 contains 13 residues. V dropped 5 bases and J dropped 0 bases, with 7 bases sitting between them. This chain's CDR3 is CASSAGHQETQYF. The CDR3 DNA follows: TGTGCCAGCAGCGCGGGCCACCAAGAGACCCAGTACTTC.

The chain is built from TRBV4-3 and TRBJ2-1; the match to TRBD2 covers 13 bases. Germline trimming cut 4 bases from V and 8 bases from J; bases unmatched to any gene: 5. The CDR3 runs to 15 residues. Germline values: CDR1 LGHNA, CDR2 YSLEER. The CDR3 protein is CASSRRTSGSDEQFF. The DNA of the CDR3 is TGCGCCAGCAGCCGCAGGACTAGCGGGAGCGATGAGCAGTTCTTC.

The rearrangement uses TRBV5-5 and TRBJ1-2; the D gene is possibly TRBD1 (6 bases). Germline-derived CDR1 and CDR2 are SGHKS and YYEKEE (reference sequence). The CDR3 sequence is 17 residues long. Trimming took 0 bases from V and 6 from J, leaving 21 bases between them. The chain's CDR3 is CASSLDLTQGLTNGYTF. The CDR3 DNA sequence: TGTGCCAGCAGCTTGGATCTCACACAGGGTTTAACGAATGGCTACACCTTC.

This clone has only a few counts. The V gene is TRBV6-2 or TRBV6-3, the J gene TRBJ2-7; 11 bases map to TRBD1. Germline CDR1 and CDR2: MNHEY and SVGEGT. The CDR3 has 14 residues. V was pared by 6 bases and J by 3 bases, with 4 bases of the junction left unmatched. CDR3 loop: CASSRTGGIYEQYF. The CDR3 DNA reads TGTGCCAGCAGCCGGACAGGGGGCATCTACGAGCAGTACTTC.

J is TRBJ1-1 and V is TRBV19, with a possible D match to TRBD1 (5 bases). Trimming cost V 10 bases and J 1 base, with 13 bases left between them. Looked up from germline, CDR1 is LNHDA and CDR2 is SQIVND (reference sequence). The CDR3 covers 13 residues. The CDR3, as DNA: TGTGCCACCACGTTGGGGGGGAACACTGAAGCTTTCTTT. It encodes CATTLGGNTEAFF.

The chain is built from TRBV28 and TRBJ1-2; D perhaps matches TRBD1 (6 bases). The V gene's germline CDR1 is MDHEN and CDR2 SYDVKM. CDR3 length equals 13 residues. Trimming took off 6 bases at V and 1 base at J, with 9 bases between the two ends. CDR3 DNA: TGTGCCAGCAGGGACAGTATTAACTATGGCTACACCTTC. As protein: CASRDSINYGYTF.

V gene TRBV7-2 combines with J gene TRBJ2-2, with D possibly being TRBD1 (6 bases). CDR3 length: 14 amino acids. CDR1 is SGHTA, CDR2 FQGNSA, per germline. Trimming took off 3 bases at V and 6 bases at J, with 11 bases between the two ends. In DNA, the CDR3 is TGTGCCAGCAGCTTGGGGGCGAGGTCCGGGGAGCTGTTTTTT. It specifies CASSLGARSGELFF.

The CDR3 sequence is CSASYNRGGTDTQYF. The CDR3 region has the DNA TGCAGTGCTAGTTACAACCGAGGGGGAACAGATACGCAGTATTTT. V and J are TRBV20-1 and TRBJ2-3; tentative D call: TRBD1 (6 bases). The germline V gene has CDR1 DFQATT and CDR2 SNEGSKA (reference sequence). The CDR3 totals 15 residues. V was clipped by 3 bases and J by 3 bases, with 16 bases between them.

This clone has more than one count but fewer than ten. The chain joins TRBV24-1 to TRBJ2-1; 7 bases agree with TRBD2. CDR1 is KGHDR and CDR2 is SFDVKD in the germline V gene. The ends lost 0 bases at V and 5 bases at J; junction bases unmatched: 3. CDR3 length: 15 amino acids. CDR3 loop: CATSDLGAGDNEQFF. As DNA, the CDR3 is TGTGCCACCAGTGATTTGGGGGCGGGGGACAATGAGCAGTTCTTC.

V and J are TRBV4-3 and TRBJ2-1; 8 nucleotides line up with TRBD1. The CDR3 spans 13 residues. CDR1 is LGHNA and CDR2 is YSLEER in the germline V gene. The V and J ends lost 4 bases and 4 bases, in that order; junction bases with no gene match: 0. Written as DNA, the CDR3 is TGCGCCAGCAGCCGGGACAGGTACAATGAGCAGTTCTTC. This codes for CASSRDRYNEQFF.

This chain links TRBV2 with TRBJ2-3; 11 bases are shared with TRBD1. The V gene's germline CDR1 is SNHLY and CDR2 FYNNEI. This CDR3 region has 16 residues. Unmatched junction bases numbered 10, after V lost 6 bases and J lost 5 bases. Here the CDR3 DNA reads TGTGCCAGCAGAGAATTCCGGACAGGGGGCATAGATACGCAGTATTTT. Amino acid sequence: CASREFRTGGIDTQYF.